The present T cell receptor (beta chain) was sequenced within a study of blood T cell repertoires in COVID-19. Profiled with immunoSEQ multiplex PCR; TCRdb holds only in-frame clones, not every one. The data contain about 350,000 clones, about 89% of them seen just once; the ten biggest clones take up just under 6.5%. Germline CDR1 and CDR2: SGHDN and FVKESK. The germline V and J ends were trimmed by 7 bases and 6 bases, with 19 bases remaining between them. This CDR3 spans 14 amino acids. Sequencing was done on a sample of peripheral blood. V is TRBV14 and J is TRBJ2-7, with TRBD1 as a possible D gene (6 bases). This receptor was taken from a woman aged 45-59 years with COVID-19, enrolled during active disease. CDR3 sequence: CASNTQGHVGEQYF. CDR3 nucleotide sequence: TGTGCCAGCAACACACAGGGTCATGTGGGCGAGCAGTACTTC.